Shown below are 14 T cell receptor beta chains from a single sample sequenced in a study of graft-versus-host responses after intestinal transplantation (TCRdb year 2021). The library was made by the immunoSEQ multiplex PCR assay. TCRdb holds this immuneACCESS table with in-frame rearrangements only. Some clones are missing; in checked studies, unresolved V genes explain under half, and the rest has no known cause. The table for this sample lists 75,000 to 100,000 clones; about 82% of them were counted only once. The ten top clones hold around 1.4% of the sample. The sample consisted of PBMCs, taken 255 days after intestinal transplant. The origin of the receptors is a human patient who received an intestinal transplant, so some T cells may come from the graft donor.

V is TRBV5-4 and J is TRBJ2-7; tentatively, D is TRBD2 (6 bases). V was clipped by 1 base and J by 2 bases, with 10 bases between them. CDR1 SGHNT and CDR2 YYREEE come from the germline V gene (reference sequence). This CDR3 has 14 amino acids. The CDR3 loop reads CASSLPGGPYEQYF. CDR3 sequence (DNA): TGTGCCAGCAGCTTGCCCGGGGGTCCCTACGAGCAGTACTTC.

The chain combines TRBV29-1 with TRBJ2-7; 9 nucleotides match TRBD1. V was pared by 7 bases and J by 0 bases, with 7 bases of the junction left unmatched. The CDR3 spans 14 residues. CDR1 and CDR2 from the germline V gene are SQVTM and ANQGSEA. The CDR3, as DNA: TGCAGCGCCTCGGGACAGGGAAGCTCCTACGAGCAGTACTTC. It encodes CSASGQGSSYEQYF.

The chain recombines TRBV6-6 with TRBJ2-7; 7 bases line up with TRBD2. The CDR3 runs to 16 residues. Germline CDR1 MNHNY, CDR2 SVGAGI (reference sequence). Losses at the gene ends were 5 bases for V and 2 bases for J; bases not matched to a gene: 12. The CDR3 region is CASSNPAGDHPYEQYF. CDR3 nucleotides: TGTGCCAGCAGTAATCCGGCGGGGGACCACCCCTACGAGCAGTACTTC.

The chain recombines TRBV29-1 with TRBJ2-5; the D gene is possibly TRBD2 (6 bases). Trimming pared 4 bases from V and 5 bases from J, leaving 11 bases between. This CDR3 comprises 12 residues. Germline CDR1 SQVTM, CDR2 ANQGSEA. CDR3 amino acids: CSVVEGRETQYF. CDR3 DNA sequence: TGCAGCGTTGTTGAGGGGAGGGAGACCCAGTACTTC.

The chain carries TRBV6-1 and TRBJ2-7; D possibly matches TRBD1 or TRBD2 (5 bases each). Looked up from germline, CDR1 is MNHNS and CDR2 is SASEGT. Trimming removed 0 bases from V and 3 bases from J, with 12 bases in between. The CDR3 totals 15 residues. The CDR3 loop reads CASSEARVGLYEQYF. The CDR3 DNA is TGTGCCAGCAGTGAAGCGAGGGTGGGGCTCTACGAGCAGTACTTC.

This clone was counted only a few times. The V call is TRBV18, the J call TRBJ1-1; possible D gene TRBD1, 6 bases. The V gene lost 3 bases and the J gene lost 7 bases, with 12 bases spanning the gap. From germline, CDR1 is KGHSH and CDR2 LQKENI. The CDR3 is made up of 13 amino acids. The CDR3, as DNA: TGTGCCAGCTCACCTCGGACAGAGTTTGAAGCTTTCTTT. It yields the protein CASSPRTEFEAFF.

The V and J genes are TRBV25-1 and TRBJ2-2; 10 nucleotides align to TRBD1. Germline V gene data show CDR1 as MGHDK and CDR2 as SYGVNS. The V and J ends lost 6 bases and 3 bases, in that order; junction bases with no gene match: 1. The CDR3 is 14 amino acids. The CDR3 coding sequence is TGTGCCAGCAGCGGGACAGGGGACACCGGGGAGCTGTTTTTT. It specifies CASSGTGDTGELFF.

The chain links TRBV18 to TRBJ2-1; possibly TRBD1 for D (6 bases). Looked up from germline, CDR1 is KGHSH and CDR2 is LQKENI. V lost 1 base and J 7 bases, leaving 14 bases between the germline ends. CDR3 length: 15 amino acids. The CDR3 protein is CASSPLQGGMNEQFF. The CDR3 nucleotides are TGTGCCAGCTCACCACTACAGGGTGGTATGAATGAGCAGTTCTTC.

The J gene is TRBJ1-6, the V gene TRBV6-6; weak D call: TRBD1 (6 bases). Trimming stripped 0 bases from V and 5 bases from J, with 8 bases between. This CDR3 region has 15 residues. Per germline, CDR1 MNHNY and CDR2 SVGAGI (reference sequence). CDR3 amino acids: CASSYSAGDNSPLHF. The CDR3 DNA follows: TGTGCCAGCAGTTACTCAGCAGGGGATAATTCACCCCTCCACTTT.

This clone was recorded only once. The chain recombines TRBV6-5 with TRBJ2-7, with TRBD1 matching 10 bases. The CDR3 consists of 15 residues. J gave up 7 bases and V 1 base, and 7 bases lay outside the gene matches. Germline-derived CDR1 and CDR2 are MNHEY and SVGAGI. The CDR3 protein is CASSYFGTGAGEQYF. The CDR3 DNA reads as TGTGCCAGCAGTTACTTCGGGACAGGGGCCGGGGAGCAGTACTTC.

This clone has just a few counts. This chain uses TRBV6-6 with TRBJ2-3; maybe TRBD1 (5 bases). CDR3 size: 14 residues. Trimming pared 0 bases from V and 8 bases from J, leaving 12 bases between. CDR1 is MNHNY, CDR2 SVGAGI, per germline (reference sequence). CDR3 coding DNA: TGTGCCAGCAGTTACTCTGAAGGGGCCGGTACGCAGTATTTT. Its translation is CASSYSEGAGTQYF.

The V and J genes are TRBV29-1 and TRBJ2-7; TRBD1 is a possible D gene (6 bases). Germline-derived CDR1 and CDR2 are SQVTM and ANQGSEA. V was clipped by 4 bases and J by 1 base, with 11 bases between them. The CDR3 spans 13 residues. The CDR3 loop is CSVGQALSYEQYF. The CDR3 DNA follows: TGCAGCGTTGGACAGGCTTTATCCTACGAGCAGTACTTC.

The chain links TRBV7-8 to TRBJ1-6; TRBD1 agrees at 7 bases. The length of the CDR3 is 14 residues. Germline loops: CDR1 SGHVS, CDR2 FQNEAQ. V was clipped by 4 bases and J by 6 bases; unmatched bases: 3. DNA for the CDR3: TGTGCCAGCAGCTCGGGACAGATTAATTCACCCCTCCACTTT. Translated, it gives CASSSGQINSPLHF.

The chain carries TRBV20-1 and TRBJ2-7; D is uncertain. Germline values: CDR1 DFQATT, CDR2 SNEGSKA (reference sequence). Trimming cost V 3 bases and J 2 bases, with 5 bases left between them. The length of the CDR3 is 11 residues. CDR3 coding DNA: TGCAGTGCTAGCGGCCCCTACGAGCAGTACTTC. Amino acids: CSASGPYEQYF.